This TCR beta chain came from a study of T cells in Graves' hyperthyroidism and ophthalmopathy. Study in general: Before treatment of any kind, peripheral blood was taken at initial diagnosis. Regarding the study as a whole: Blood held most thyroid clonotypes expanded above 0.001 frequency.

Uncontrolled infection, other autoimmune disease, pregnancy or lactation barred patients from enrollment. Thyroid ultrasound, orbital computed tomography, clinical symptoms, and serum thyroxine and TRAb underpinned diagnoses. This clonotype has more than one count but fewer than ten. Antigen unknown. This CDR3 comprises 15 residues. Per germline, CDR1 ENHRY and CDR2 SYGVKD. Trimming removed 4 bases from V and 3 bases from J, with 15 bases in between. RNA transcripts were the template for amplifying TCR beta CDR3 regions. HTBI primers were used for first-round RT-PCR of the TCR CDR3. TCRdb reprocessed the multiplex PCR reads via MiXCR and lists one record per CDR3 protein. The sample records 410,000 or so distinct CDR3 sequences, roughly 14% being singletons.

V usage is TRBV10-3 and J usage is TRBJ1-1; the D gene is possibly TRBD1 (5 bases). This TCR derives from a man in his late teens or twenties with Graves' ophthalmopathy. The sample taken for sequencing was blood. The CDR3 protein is CAISALLGGDTEAFF. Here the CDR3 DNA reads TGTGCCATCAGTGCCTTGTTGGGGGGGGACACTGAAGCTTTCTTT.